The 32 T cell receptor beta chains given below trace back to one sample, sequenced in a study of blood T cell repertoires in COVID-19. Method: immunoSEQ multiplex PCR; TCRdb's copy keeps in-frame clones and lacks some. The sample holds about 190,000 clones, less than 85% seen once. The sequencing input was PBMCs or T cells enriched from blood (not recorded which). The receptors were sampled from a woman aged 25 to 39 who had recovered from COVID-19.

The genes are TRBV7-2 and TRBJ1-5; 7 nucleotides line up with TRBD1. This CDR3 comprises 15 residues. J gave up 4 bases and V 2 bases, and 5 bases lay outside the gene matches. CDR1 SGHTA and CDR2 FQGNSA come from the germline V gene. The CDR3 nucleotides are TGTGCCAGCAGCTTATCCGGGACAGTGAATCAGCCCCAGCATTTT. Protein product: CASSLSGTVNQPQHF.

CDR3 loop: CASSPPTDEDTQYF. The CDR3 DNA reads as TGTGCCAGCTCACCACCGACAGACGAGGATACGCAGTATTTT. V is TRBV18 and J is TRBJ2-3, with D tentatively TRBD1 (5 bases). Looked up from germline, CDR1 is KGHSH and CDR2 is LQKENI. Deletions cut 0 bases from V and 6 bases from J, with 10 bases between. This CDR3 has 14 residues.

This chain links TRBV12-5 with TRBJ2-5, with 11 positions matching TRBD2. V shed 5 bases and J 2 bases; nucleotides not matched to a gene: 16. Germline CDR1 and CDR2: LGHNT and FRNRAP. CDR3 size: 19 residues. CDR3 sequence (DNA): TGTGCTAGTGGTCCCCTGAGGGAACTAGCGGGAGCATCACAAGAGACCCAGTACTTC. This gives the protein CASGPLRELAGASQETQYF. Variable domain in full (rest from reference TRBV12-5 and TRBJ2-5): DARVTQTPRHKVTEMGQEVTMRCQPILGHNTVFWYRQTMMQGLELLAYFRNRAPLDDSGMPKDRFSAEMPDATLATLKIQPSEPRDSAVYFCASGPLRELAGASQETQYFGPGTRLLVL.

This clone has only one observation. The chain couples TRBV2 to TRBJ1-2, with D unresolved. Trimming shortened V by 3 bases and J by 2 bases, and 10 bases separated the two germline ends. Germline loops: CDR1 SNHLY, CDR2 FYNNEI. The CDR3 covers 14 residues. DNA of the CDR3: TGTGCCAGCAGTGAGAGGGCAGCCAACTATGGCTACACCTTC. Translated: CASSERAANYGYTF.

The chain has TRBV19 and TRBJ2-2; D perhaps matches TRBD2 (7 bases). This CDR3 contains 16 residues. Trimming stripped 1 base from V and 6 bases from J, with 15 bases between. Germline CDR1 and CDR2: LNHDA and SQIVND (reference sequence). This chain's CDR3 is CASSIAGGRRAGELFF. CDR3 DNA sequence: TGTGCCAGTAGTATAGCGGGGGGCAGAAGAGCCGGGGAGCTGTTTTTT.

This clone was picked up many times. This chain links TRBV4-2 with TRBJ2-1; 11 bases fit TRBD2. The CDR3 totals 16 residues. V trimming: 3 bases; J trimming: 5 bases; junction bases outside the gene matches: 6. CDR1 is LGHNA and CDR2 is YNFKEQ in the germline V gene. The chain's CDR3 is CASSQISGRDHNEQFF. CDR3 bases: TGTGCCAGCAGCCAGATTAGCGGGAGGGATCACAATGAGCAGTTCTTC.

The chain joins TRBV7-2 to TRBJ2-5, with TRBD1 matching over 7 bases. Germline CDR1 is SGHTA and CDR2 is FQGNSA. Trimming at V came to 1 base and at J to 5 bases, leaving 7 bases not matched to a gene. This CDR3 is 15 amino acids long. Here the CDR3 reads CASSLEQGEWETQYF. CDR3 sequence (DNA): TGTGCCAGCAGCTTAGAGCAGGGGGAATGGGAGACCCAGTACTTC. The variable domain in full, completed from reference TRBV7-2 and TRBJ2-5, reads GAGVSQSPSNKVTEKGKDVELRCDPISGHTALYWYRQSLGQGLEFLIYFQGNSAPDKSGLPSDRFSAERTGGSVSTLTIQRTQQEDSAVYLCASSLEQGEWETQYFGPGTRLLVL.

V usage is TRBV2 and J usage is TRBJ2-1; D possibly corresponds to TRBD2 (5 bases). The CDR3 covers 17 residues. The V gene lost 2 bases and the J gene lost 5 bases, with 19 bases spanning the gap. The V gene's germline CDR1 is SNHLY and CDR2 FYNNEI. CDR3 sequence: CASSESRDPLPHNEQFF. The DNA of the CDR3 is TGTGCCAGCAGTGAATCCCGGGATCCTCTCCCCCACAATGAGCAGTTCTTC.

The V and J genes are TRBV19 and TRBJ1-2; TRBD1 agrees at 7 bases. V lost 10 bases and J lost 6; bases outside the gene matches: 5. Germline loops: CDR1 LNHDA, CDR2 SQIVND (reference sequence). The CDR3 loop spans 11 amino acids. CDR3 DNA sequence: TGTGCCACGGCAGGGGGAAATGGCTACACCTTC. This translates into CATAGGNGYTF.

CDR3 protein: CASSPTGLPGYGYTF. CDR3 in DNA: TGTGCCAGCTCCCCTACAGGGCTCCCAGGGTATGGCTACACCTTC. J is TRBJ1-2 and V is TRBV18; TRBD1 might be the D (6 bases). Germline CDR1 reads KGHSH; CDR2 reads LQKENI. The CDR3 runs 15 residues. V lost 6 bases and J 5 bases, leaving 19 bases between the germline ends.

The chain links TRBV6-5 to TRBJ2-7; 12 positions match TRBD2. Trimming removed 6 bases from V and 5 bases from J; junction bases left unmatched: 2. Germline CDR1 is MNHEY and CDR2 is SVGAGI. This CDR3 is 13 amino acids long. The CDR3, as DNA: TGTGCCAGCAGACTAGCGGGAGGCCACGAGCAGTACTTC. Protein product: CASRLAGGHEQYF.

The J gene is TRBJ1-6, the V gene TRBV30, with 7 bases identical to TRBD1. The V gene's germline CDR1 is GTSNPN and CDR2 SVGIG (reference sequence). The CDR3 loop spans 17 amino acids. Trimming at V came to 2 bases and at J to 0 bases, leaving 7 bases not matched to a gene. The CDR3 sequence is CAWSLPGGNSYNSPLHF. The CDR3 DNA is TGTGCCTGGAGTTTACCAGGGGGTAACTCCTATAATTCACCCCTCCACTTT.

In DNA form, the CDR3 reads TGTGCCAGTAGTATTCTTTTGACCCTATCAGGGTTTTTGTCACCCCTCCACTTT. Amino acid sequence: CASSILLTLSGFLSPLHF. This rearrangement joins TRBV19 to TRBJ1-6, with D perhaps matching TRBD1 (5 bases). V was cut by 3 bases and J by 10 bases, with 25 bases left in between. CDR3 length: 18 amino acids. In germline, CDR1 is LNHDA, CDR2 SQIVND (reference sequence). Full variable domain (rest looked up from reference TRBV19 and TRBJ1-6): DGGITQSPKYLFRKEGQNVTLSCEQNLNHDAMYWYRQDPGQGLRLIYYSQIVNDFQKGDIAEGYSVSREKKESFPLTVTSAQKNPTAFYLCASSILLTLSGFLSPLHFGNGTRLTVT.

This clone was counted only a few times. This rearrangement joins TRBV7-2 to TRBJ1-4, with D possibly being TRBD1 (6 bases). CDR1 and CDR2 from the germline V gene are SGHTA and FQGNSA. The CDR3 runs to 16 residues. V was clipped by 2 bases and J by 7 bases, with 17 bases between them. CDR3 nucleotide sequence: TGTGCCAGCAGCTTAAGGGGAGGGGGTTCGGGTGAAAAACTGTTTTTT. Its translation is CASSLRGGGSGEKLFF.

The gene calls are TRBV6-2 or TRBV6-3 and TRBJ2-3; 7 bases fit TRBD2. The CDR3 is 15 residues long. The trim removed 4 bases at V and 1 base at J, leaving 5 bases unmatched. Germline values: CDR1 MNHEY, CDR2 SVGEGT. CDR3 sequence: CASSSGSGGTDTQYF. DNA of the CDR3: TGTGCCAGCAGTTCCGGGAGCGGGGGCACAGATACGCAGTATTTT.

The chain combines TRBV29-1 with TRBJ2-1; D not resolved. The CDR3 extends over 11 amino acids. Per the germline V gene, CDR1 is SQVTM and CDR2 is ANQGSEA. Trimming left V 4 bases short and J 4 bases short, with 5 bases between. In nucleotides, the CDR3 is TGCAGCGTTGTTAGATACAATGAGCAGTTCTTC. It yields the protein CSVVRYNEQFF.

The chain couples TRBV18 to TRBJ2-2; D is perhaps TRBD2 (5 bases). The V and J ends lost 1 base and 0 bases respectively, with 15 bases between them. The CDR3 contains 18 residues. CDR1 KGHSH and CDR2 LQKENI come from the germline V gene. This CDR3 reads CASSPLVPAGANTGELFF. The CDR3 DNA follows: TGTGCCAGCTCACCACTGGTTCCGGCGGGTGCGAACACCGGGGAGCTGTTTTTT. Combining the CDR3 with reference TRBV18 and TRBJ2-2 gives the whole variable domain NAGVMQNPRHLVRRRGQEARLRCSPMKGHSHVYWYRQLPEEGLKFMVYLQKENIIDESGMPKERFSAEFPKEGPSILRIQQVVRGDSAAYFCASSPLVPAGANTGELFFGEGSRLTVL.

The V call is TRBV21-1, the J call TRBJ2-7; whether TRBD1, the table's D call, matches the DNA was not checked. TRBV21-1 is listed as a pseudogene. CDR3 length equals 11 residues. This CDR3 is CASSKQNEQYV. The CDR3, as DNA: TGTGCCAGCAGCAAACAGAACGAGCAGTACGTC.

The chain employs TRBV7-3 and TRBJ2-1, with 8 bases fitting TRBD2. Losses at the gene ends were 5 bases for V and 5 bases for J; bases not matched to a gene: 8. The CDR3 runs to 15 residues. Germline V gene data show CDR1 as SGHTA and CDR2 as FQGTGA. The CDR3 DNA sequence: TGTGCCAGCAGCCGTGGGGCTAGCGGGCACAATGAGCAGTTCTTC. Protein product: CASSRGASGHNEQFF.

This chain joins TRBV9 and TRBJ2-3; D possibly corresponds to TRBD2 (6 bases). The CDR3 has 16 amino acids. CDR1 is SGDLS, CDR2 YYNGEE, per germline. V lost 0 bases, J lost 0 bases, and 11 bases lay in between. CDR3 nucleotide sequence: TGTGCCAGCAGCGTAGTTTCAGGGACTAGCACAGATACGCAGTATTTT. Its translation is CASSVVSGTSTDTQYF.

CDR3 loop: CASSQSQGTNTEAFF. CDR3 bases: TGCGCCAGCAGCCAATCACAGGGAACGAACACTGAAGCTTTCTTT. This chain connects TRBV4-1 to TRBJ1-1; D perhaps matches TRBD1 (6 bases). The CDR3 loop spans 15 amino acids. CDR1 and CDR2 (germline): MGHRA, YSYEKL. V was cut by 2 bases and J by 1 base, with 11 bases left in between.

The chain employs TRBV3-1 (or the pseudogene TRBV3-2) and TRBJ2-7; 14 bases agree with TRBD2. The CDR3 spans 16 residues. CDR1 is LGHDT and CDR2 is YNNKEL in the germline V gene (reference sequence). J gave up 5 bases and V 2 bases, and 5 bases lay outside the gene matches. The CDR3 protein is CASSQKTSGRANEQYF. In nucleotides, the CDR3 is TGTGCCAGCAGCCAAAAGACTAGCGGGAGGGCAAACGAGCAGTACTTC.

This chain uses TRBV7-9 with TRBJ1-4, with TRBD1 matching 7 bases. This CDR3 has 12 amino acids. The germline V gene has CDR1 SEHNR and CDR2 FQNEAQ (reference sequence). J gave up 14 bases and V 5 bases, and 8 bases lay outside the gene matches. The CDR3 DNA follows: TGTGCCAGCAGCCCAGGGGGGCAGGGGCTGTTTTTT. As protein: CASSPGGQGLFF. The full variable domain, in which reference TRBV7-9 and TRBJ1-4 provide the parts outside the CDR3, is DTGVSQNPRHKITKRGQNVTFRCDPISEHNRLYWYRQTLGQGPEFLTYFQNEAQLEKSRLLSDRFSAERPKGSFSTLEIQRTEQGDSAMYLCASSPGGQGLFFGSGTQLSVL.

The rearrangement uses TRBV4-1 and TRBJ2-7; TRBD1 might be the D (6 bases). This CDR3 has 15 residues. From germline, CDR1 is MGHRA and CDR2 YSYEKL. Trimming cost V 0 bases and J 2 bases, with 11 bases left between them. The CDR3 sequence is CASSQDTDRPYEQYF. CDR3 DNA: TGCGCCAGCAGCCAAGATACGGACAGACCCTACGAGCAGTACTTC.

This clone was observed a few times. The gene calls are TRBV29-1 and TRBJ1-2; 9 nucleotides match TRBD1. Per the germline V gene, CDR1 is SQVTM and CDR2 is ANQGSEA. The CDR3 extends over 13 amino acids. V gave up 5 bases and J gave up 3 bases; unmatched junction bases: 4. As DNA, the CDR3 is TGCAGCGTTAGTACAGGGGGCGACTATGGCTACACCTTC. This encodes CSVSTGGDYGYTF.

The V and J genes are TRBV9 and TRBJ2-5; 11 nucleotides align to TRBD2. Trimming at V came to 0 bases and at J to 5 bases, leaving 6 bases not matched to a gene. The germline gives CDR1 SGDLS, CDR2 YYNGEE. The CDR3 spans 16 residues. The CDR3 is CASSVELAGAYETQYF. In DNA form, the CDR3 reads TGTGCCAGCAGCGTAGAACTAGCGGGAGCCTACGAGACCCAGTACTTC. The full variable domain, completed using reference TRBV9 and TRBJ2-5, is DSGVTQTPKHLITATGQRVTLRCSPRSGDLSVYWYQQSLDQGLQFLIQYYNGEERAKGNILERFSAQQFPDLHSELNLSSLELGDSALYFCASSVELAGAYETQYFGPGTRLLVL.

The chain employs TRBV7-8 and TRBJ1-5, with 7 nucleotides matching TRBD1. V shed 2 bases, J shed 6 bases, and the junction held 10 bases outside the gene matches. The CDR3 covers 16 residues. Germline V gives CDR1 SGHVS, CDR2 FQNEAQ. CDR3: CASSLNDRAPIQPQHF. The CDR3, as DNA: TGTGCCAGCAGCTTAAATGACAGGGCCCCGATTCAGCCCCAGCATTTT.

The chain carries TRBV5-8 and TRBJ2-1; tentative D call: TRBD2 (7 bases). Germline CDR1 SGHTS, CDR2 YDEGEE. Trimming left V 2 bases short and J 9 bases short, with 21 bases between. This CDR3 contains 16 residues. CDR3 in amino acids: CASSLGAGGLVSEQFF. CDR3 DNA sequence: TGTGCCAGCAGCTTAGGCGCCGGGGGGCTTGTAAGTGAGCAGTTCTTC.

Only a few counts were recorded for this clone. This chain connects TRBV7-9 to TRBJ1-2; D remains ambiguous. This CDR3 comprises 15 residues. Trimming stripped 5 bases from V and 8 bases from J, with 21 bases between. Looked up from germline, CDR1 is SEHNR and CDR2 is FQNEAQ (reference sequence). CDR3 DNA: TGTGCCAGCAGCCCGTCGGCCAGCCAGGCTTGGGGCTACACCTTC. Amino acid sequence: CASSPSASQAWGYTF.

This sequence joins TRBV19 and TRBJ2-1; 14 bases agree with TRBD2. The CDR3 length is 17 residues. CDR1 is LNHDA and CDR2 is SQIVND in the germline V gene (reference sequence). Trimming cost V 5 bases and J 1 base; bases outside gene matches: 4. The CDR3 sequence: CASSLRTSGRSYNEQFF. Written as DNA, the CDR3 is TGTGCCAGTAGTCTCCGGACTAGCGGGAGGTCCTACAATGAGCAGTTCTTC.

This sequence joins TRBV5-1 and TRBJ1-1; perhaps TRBD1 as D (5 bases). V lost 1 base, J lost 4 bases, and 8 bases lay in between. In germline, CDR1 is SGHRS, CDR2 YFSETQ. This CDR3 has 13 residues. The CDR3 DNA reads as TGCGCCAGCAGCTTGCAGGGAGGCACTGAAGCTTTCTTT. This sequence encodes CASSLQGGTEAFF.

The CDR3 protein is CASSFSRGGNTDTQYF. The CDR3 coding sequence is TGTGCCAGCAGCTTCTCGAGGGGAGGGAACACAGATACGCAGTATTTT. The chain combines TRBV6-2 or TRBV6-3 with TRBJ2-3; 7 bases fit TRBD2. Losses at the gene ends were 6 bases for V and 2 bases for J; bases not matched to a gene: 11. The CDR3 runs 16 residues. Germline V gives CDR1 MNHEY, CDR2 SVGEGT.